This T cell receptor (beta chain) was found in a study of response to subunit inactivated influenza vaccine. Many counts were recorded for this clonotype. Its antigen is not known. TCRdb analysed the RT-PCR reads with MiXCR anew, one entry per CDR3 protein. Of more than 200,000 distinct CDR3 sequences in the sample, 12% are singletons; the top ten hold 7.5% to 10%. Per the germline V gene, CDR1 is SQVTM and CDR2 is ANQGSEA. This CDR3 is built from 11 residues. The ends were cut back, 4 bases at V and 8 bases at J, with 11 bases in the middle. Whole-study results and caveats: The authors put forward the suggestion that each seasonal influenza vaccination may bring in only a limited number of new T cells.

Sequenced material: non-naive T cells sorted from PBMCs, taken roughly 2 weeks before vaccination. This clonotype originated in a man in his fifties who received an inactivated influenza vaccine. The V gene is TRBV29-1, the J gene TRBJ1-2; D is uncertain. DNA of the CDR3: TGCAGCGTTGGGAGACCTAGCGGCTACACCTTC. Translated: CSVGRPSGYTF.